Listed here are 17 T cell receptor beta chains from one sample, sequenced in a study of CD8 T cells in ankylosing spondylitis. TCRdb reprocessed the 5' RACE reads via MiXCR and lists one record per CDR3 protein. The sample records under 400,000 distinct CDR3 sequences, roughly 12% being singletons. Sample: blood, either unsorted or a sorted T cell fraction (not recorded which). Receptors originate from a female donor with ankylosing spondylitis or in good health (not recorded which).

On this clonotype itself: The germline gene is not matched at one end of the junction; a read error may be the cause. V is TRBV20-1 and J is TRBJ2-5; tentatively, D is TRBD2 (5 bases). There are 14 residues in the CDR3. Germline values: CDR1 DFQATT, CDR2 SNEGSKA (reference sequence). CDR3 in DNA: TGCAGTGCTAGTCGCGCGGGTCACGAAGAGACCCAATACTTC. Protein sequence: CSASRAGHEETQYF.

This clonotype was counted many times. The genes are TRBV20-1 and TRBJ2-7; the match to TRBD2 covers 8 bases. The length of the CDR3 is 13 residues. Germline V gene sequence: CDR1 DFQATT, CDR2 SNEGSKA (reference sequence). Germline trimming cut 6 bases from V and 3 bases from J; bases unmatched to any gene: 7. The CDR3 sequence: CSAASGSSYEQYF. The CDR3 nucleotides read TGCAGTGCCGCCAGCGGGAGTAGCTACGAGCAGTACTTC.

This clonotype has at least ten counts. The chain employs TRBV20-1 and TRBJ2-3; 9 bases agree with TRBD1. Germline V gene data show CDR1 as DFQATT and CDR2 as SNEGSKA (reference sequence). This CDR3 contains 12 residues. The CDR3 region has the DNA TGCAGCGTAACAGGGGGCTGGGATACGCAGTATTTT. This gives the protein CSVTGGWDTQYF.

This clonotype was counted at least ten times. The gene calls are TRBV20-1 and TRBJ2-3; D gene unclear. The CDR3 runs to 12 residues. Germline V gives CDR1 DFQATT, CDR2 SNEGSKA (reference sequence). The V end was cut by 4 bases, the J end by 4 bases, with 9 bases between. The CDR3 sequence is CSATRWADTQYF. The CDR3 DNA reads as TGCAGTGCTACGAGGTGGGCAGATACGCAGTATTTT.

In this sample, this clonotype turned up many times. J is TRBJ1-1 and V is TRBV20-1; no definite D call. Per the germline V gene, CDR1 is DFQATT and CDR2 is SNEGSKA (reference sequence). The CDR3 runs to 16 residues. Trimming removed 6 bases from V and 0 bases from J, with 20 bases in between. This CDR3 reads CSAPLAEGTMNTEAFF. The CDR3, as DNA: TGCAGTGCCCCCCTGGCAGAGGGTACAATGAACACTGAAGCTTTCTTT.

The chain employs TRBV12-3 or TRBV12-4 and TRBJ2-1; 9 bases map to TRBD2. The CDR3 totals 16 residues. Trimming removed 6 bases from V and 7 bases from J; junction bases left unmatched: 13. CDR3: CASRLASSGKRNEQFF. As DNA, the CDR3 is TGTGCCAGCAGACTCGCCTCTAGCGGGAAAAGGAATGAGCAGTTCTTC.

In this sample, this clonotype turned up a few times. The rearrangement links TRBV10-3 to TRBJ2-5; 9 bases map to TRBD1. Unmatched junction bases numbered 13, after V lost 10 bases and J lost 1 base. Germline V gives CDR1 ENHRY, CDR2 SYGVKD. This CDR3 is built from 16 residues. CDR3 DNA sequence: TGTGCCAGCTCACCGGGACAGGGCGACGCCCAAGAGACCCAGTACTTC. The encoded protein is CASSPGQGDAQETQYF.

The V gene is TRBV27, the J gene TRBJ2-7, with 9 positions matching TRBD2. With V trimmed by 6 bases and J by 5 bases, 8 bases remained unmatched. Germline V gene lookup returns CDR1 MNHEY and CDR2 SMNVEV (reference sequence). The CDR3 is made up of 14 amino acids. The CDR3 region has the DNA TGTGCCAGCAGGGAAGCGGGAGGTAGAAACGAGCAGTACTTC. This gives the protein CASREAGGRNEQYF.

There are many counts of this clonotype. The chain has TRBV12-3 or TRBV12-4 and TRBJ2-2; D gene ambiguous. Trimming stripped 3 bases from V and 4 bases from J, with 9 bases between. This CDR3 is built from 14 residues. The DNA for the CDR3 is TGTGCCAGCAGTTTCGCCAGAAGCACCGGGGAGCTGTTTTTT. Translated, it gives CASSFARSTGELFF.

This clonotype has a count of ten or more. The chain has TRBV7-2 and TRBJ2-7, with D perhaps TRBD1 (6 bases). CDR3 length: 14 residues. Trimming cost V 1 base and J 2 bases, with 9 bases left between them. CDR1 and CDR2 from the germline V gene are SGHTA and FQGNSA. The CDR3 region is CASSLGTGTYEQYF. The CDR3 nucleotides read TGTGCCAGCAGCTTAGGTACAGGGACCTACGAGCAGTACTTC.

This clonotype occurred many times. V is TRBV5-1 and J is TRBJ1-1, with 10 positions matching TRBD1. Germline assignment: CDR1 SGHRS and CDR2 YFSETQ. V shed 3 bases, J shed 6 bases, and the junction held 5 bases outside the gene matches. CDR3 size: 14 residues. The CDR3 protein is CASSYGTGAAEAFF. CDR3 nucleotide sequence: TGCGCCAGCAGCTATGGGACAGGGGCTGCTGAAGCTTTCTTT.

This clonotype was seen at least ten times. This chain joins TRBV20-1 and TRBJ2-3, with 9 bases aligning to TRBD1. J gave up 2 bases and V 1 base, and 7 bases lay outside the gene matches. This CDR3 spans 16 amino acids. CDR1 DFQATT and CDR2 SNEGSKA come from the germline V gene (reference sequence). CDR3 coding DNA: TGCAGTGCTAGAGCCTCGGGGACAGGGTACACAGATACGCAGTATTTT. It yields the protein CSARASGTGYTDTQYF.

This clonotype was counted ten times or more. This chain connects TRBV20-1 to TRBJ2-2; D might be TRBD1 or TRBD2, each matching 5 bases. This CDR3 spans 15 amino acids. In germline, CDR1 is DFQATT, CDR2 SNEGSKA (reference sequence). Deletions cut 3 bases from V and 3 bases from J, with 14 bases between. The CDR3: CSASLPGPHTGELFF. CDR3 nucleotide sequence: TGCAGTGCTAGCCTCCCGGGACCTCACACCGGGGAGCTGTTTTTT.

This clonotype was detected ten times or more. The chain carries TRBV20-1 and TRBJ2-1; the match to TRBD2 covers 8 bases. In germline, CDR1 is DFQATT, CDR2 SNEGSKA (reference sequence). CDR3 size: 17 residues. The trim removed 5 bases at V and 0 bases at J, leaving 12 bases unmatched. The CDR3 here is CSAPARLAPSSYNEQFF. CDR3 in DNA: TGCAGTGCTCCCGCCCGACTAGCGCCGAGCTCCTACAATGAGCAGTTCTTC.

The sample holds many counts of this clonotype. The rearrangement joins TRBV5-1 to TRBJ2-3, with TRBD2 matching over 14 bases. Trimming removed 4 bases from V and 6 bases from J; junction bases left unmatched: 4. CDR1 SGHRS and CDR2 YFSETQ come from the germline V gene. The CDR3 is 15 amino acids. This chain's CDR3 is CASSEGLAGVDTQYF. The DNA for the CDR3 is TGCGCCAGCAGCGAGGGACTAGCGGGGGTCGATACGCAGTATTTT.

About this clonotype: This may be a read error: a much more frequent sequence differs by one nucleotide. V is TRBV29-1 and J is TRBJ2-2, with D tentatively TRBD2 (6 bases). The CDR3 is made up of 10 amino acids. CDR1 and CDR2 (germline): SQVTM, ANQGSEA. The CDR3: CSVLGGEMFF. CDR3 DNA sequence: TGCAGCGTTCTCGGCGGGGAGATGTTTTTT.

This clonotype was observed many times. The chain joins TRBV20-1 to TRBJ2-5; D unclear. Trimming shortened V by 1 base and J by 7 bases, and 13 bases separated the two germline ends. CDR3 length: 13 residues. From germline, CDR1 is DFQATT and CDR2 SNEGSKA (reference sequence). CDR3 amino acids: CSARVPPRGTQYF. The CDR3 DNA is TGCAGTGCTAGAGTTCCTCCCCGCGGGACCCAGTACTTC.